The clone carrying this TCR beta chain is classed as medium-sized (0.01 to 0.1%). The antigen remains unidentified. Other DNA sequences from this sample encode an identical CDR3 as well. Per the germline V gene, CDR1 is GTSNPN and CDR2 is SVGIG (reference sequence). The V gene lost 0 bases and the J gene lost 5 bases, with 4 bases spanning the gap. There are 11 residues in the CDR3. These data come from a study of beta chain features in type 1 diabetes. Study-wide background: The samples had around 98 million sorted cells examined in all. Study-wide findings and caveats: For Type 1 diabetes patients, all four CD4+ subsets carried TCRB CDR3s that were moderately but significantly shorter.

Of the isolated RNA, all was reverse transcribed, and so the sequenced material was expressed TCRB transcripts. The table came from immunoSEQ multiplex PCR; TCRdb's copy has only in-frame clones and leaves some out. The data show a few hundred thousand clones, 25% to 35% seen once. V gene TRBV30 combines with J gene TRBJ1-1; D gene ambiguous. Sequenced input: central memory CD4+ T cells from blood. This TCR was sampled from a young man in good health. The CDR3: CAWSVQTEAFF. In DNA form, the CDR3 reads TGTGCCTGGAGTGTACAAACTGAAGCTTTCTTT.